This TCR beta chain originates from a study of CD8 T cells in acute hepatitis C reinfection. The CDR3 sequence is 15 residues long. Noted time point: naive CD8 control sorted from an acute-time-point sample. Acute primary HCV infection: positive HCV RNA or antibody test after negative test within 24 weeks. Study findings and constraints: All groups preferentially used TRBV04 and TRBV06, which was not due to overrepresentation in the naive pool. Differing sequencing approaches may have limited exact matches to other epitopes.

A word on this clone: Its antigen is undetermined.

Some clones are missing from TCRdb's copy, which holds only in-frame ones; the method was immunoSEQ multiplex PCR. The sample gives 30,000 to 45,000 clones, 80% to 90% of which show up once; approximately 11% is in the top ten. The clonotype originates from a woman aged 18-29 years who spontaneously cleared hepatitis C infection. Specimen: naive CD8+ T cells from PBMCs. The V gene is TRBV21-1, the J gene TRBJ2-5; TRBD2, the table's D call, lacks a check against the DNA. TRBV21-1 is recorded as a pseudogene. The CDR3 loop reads CASSTPAGRQETQYF. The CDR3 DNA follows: TGTGCCAGCAGCACGCCGGCGGGTCGGCAAGAGACCCAGTACTTC.